This is a list of T cell receptor beta chains from one sample in a study of cytomegalovirus exposure and HLA in healthy donors. The protocol was immunoSEQ multiplex PCR, while the TCRdb copy is restricted to in-frame clones and leaves out a portion. Counted here are approximately 260,000 clones, roughly four fifths occurring once; the ten biggest clones make up 2% to 2.5%. The sequenced material came from PBMCs. The source is a woman between 35 and 50 years old in good health and CMV-seropositive. The CDR3 runs from the conserved cysteine through the conserved F or W. Fields, in order: J gene, D gene, V gene, clone size, CDR3 protein, CDR3 DNA. D genes are given only for firm matches. Clone size is stated in some rows and not others, as once, few, many or a class when expanded.

TRBJ2-2 | . | TRBV21-1 | . | CASRFGTTNTGELFF | TGTGCCAGCAGGTTCGGGACAACGAACACCGGGGAGCTGTTTTTT
TRBJ2-2 | TRBD1 | TRBV29-1 | . | CSVGGQGGTGELFF | TGCAGCGTTGGGGGACAGGGGGGCACCGGGGAGCTGTTTTTT
TRBJ2-1 | TRBD2 | TRBV2 | . | CASSESWAGGDNEQFF | TGTGCCAGCAGTGAATCTTGGGCGGGAGGGGACAATGAGCAGTTCTTC
TRBJ2-3 | TRBD2 | TRBV5-6 | . | CASSWRTSGRKKDTQYF | TGTGCCAGCAGCTGGAGGACTAGCGGGAGGAAAAAAGATACGCAGTATTTT
TRBJ2-1 | TRBD2 | TRBV28 | . | CASSRTSGISYNEQFF | TGTGCCAGCAGTCGGACTAGCGGGATTTCCTACAATGAGCAGTTCTTC
TRBJ2-2 | . | TRBV7-9 | once | CASGQQAGTNTGELFF | TGTGCCAGCGGACAGCAAGCGGGAACGAACACCGGGGAGCTGTTTTTT
TRBJ2-1 | TRBD2 | TRBV7-2 | . | CASSLGGTSVEQFF | TGTGCCAGCAGCTTAGGTGGGACTAGCGTTGAGCAGTTCTTC
TRBJ1-2 | . | TRBV25-1 | . | CASRGQSGYGYTF | TGTGCCAGCAGAGGACAGTCTGGCTATGGCTACACCTTC
TRBJ1-5 | . | TRBV7-9 | . | CASSSSDQPQHF | TGTGCCAGCAGCTCCTCCGATCAGCCCCAGCATTTT
TRBJ2-5 | . | TRBV7-7 | . | CASSLLASQETQYF | TGTGCTAGCAGCTTGTTAGCCTCCCAAGAGACCCAGTACTTC
TRBJ1-1 | . | TRBV19 | . | CASSSTGSRAEAFF | TGTGCCTCCTCCTCGACAGGATCCAGAGCTGAAGCTTTCTTT
TRBJ2-7 | TRBD1 | TRBV28 | . | CASRTYTGTGYSYEQYF | TGTGCCAGCAGAACCTATACCGGGACAGGGTACTCCTACGAGCAGTACTTC
TRBJ2-5 | TRBD1 | TRBV30 | . | CAWSGRGRRQETQYF | TGTGCCTGGAGTGGAAGGGGGCGCAGGCAAGAGACCCAGTACTTC
TRBJ2-7 | TRBD2 | TRBV11-3 | . | CASSLGNSGSGYEQYF | TGTGCCAGCAGCTTAGGGAATAGCGGGAGTGGGTACGAGCAGTACTTC
TRBJ2-3 | . | TRBV7-9 | . | CASVGTDTQYF | TGTGCCAGCGTCGGCACAGATACGCAGTATTTT
TRBJ2-1 | TRBD1 | TRBV18 | . | CASSPAGTGGYNEQFF | TGTGCCAGCTCACCGGCCGGGACAGGGGGCTACAATGAGCAGTTCTTC
TRBJ2-7 | TRBD1 | TRBV11-3 | . | CASSLPRDRVLYEQYF | TGTGCCAGCAGCTTACCCCGGGACAGGGTTCTCTACGAGCAGTACTTC
TRBJ2-1 | TRBD2 | TRBV5-4 | . | CASSLGGGGLNNEQFF | TGTGCCAGCAGCTTGGGGGGGGGAGGGCTTAACAATGAGCAGTTCTTC
TRBJ2-1 | . | TRBV6-4 | . | CASSDVGRGGENEQFF | TGTGCCAGCAGTGACGTCGGCCGGGGTGGGGAAAATGAGCAGTTCTTC
TRBJ1-6 | . | TRBV19 | . | CASSIVEFHHNSPLHF | TGTGCCAGTAGTATAGTGGAGTTCCATCATAATTCACCCCTCCACTTT
TRBJ2-6 | . | TRBV6-5 | . | CASSLNRWSGANVLTF | TGTGCCAGCAGTTTGAACCGGTGGTCTGGGGCCAACGTCCTGACTTTC
TRBJ2-1 | TRBD1 | TRBV25-1 | . | CASSADRGMSDEQFF | TGTGCCAGCAGTGCGGACAGGGGGATGAGCGATGAGCAGTTCTTC
TRBJ1-2 | . | TRBV30 | . | CAWTLERSFYGYTF | TGTGCCTGGACCCTCGAGAGGTCCTTCTATGGCTACACCTTC
TRBJ2-1 | TRBD2 | TRBV27 | . | CASSARLAGATEQFF | TGTGCCAGCAGTGCGCGACTAGCGGGAGCTACGGAGCAGTTCTTC
TRBJ2-3 | . | TRBV30 | . | CAWSQNTDTQYF | TGTGCCTGGAGTCAGAACACAGATACGCAGTATTTT
TRBJ2-5 | . | TRBV30 | once | CAWSGLGLAEETQYF | TGTGCCTGGAGTGGATTGGGTTTAGCGGAAGAGACCCAGTACTTC
TRBJ2-3 | . | TRBV7-2 | . | CASSFTTSTDTQYF | TGTGCCAGCAGCTTTACGACTAGCACAGATACGCAGTATTTT
TRBJ2-3 | TRBD2 | TRBV5-1 | . | CASSLPRPSGGSTSTDTQYF | TGCGCCAGCAGCTTGCCCCGGCCTAGCGGAGGGTCTACAAGCACAGATACGCAGTATTTT
TRBJ1-1 | . | TRBV19 | . | CASGQQGLNTEAFF | TGTGCCAGTGGACAACAGGGTTTGAACACTGAAGCTTTCTTT
TRBJ1-4 | . | TRBV19 | . | CASSIFATNRELFF | TGTGCCAGTAGTATCTTCGCGACCAACAGAGAACTGTTTTTT
TRBJ2-3 | . | TRBV7-9 | once | CASSYSGRPDTQYF | TGTGCCAGCAGCTATAGCGGTAGGCCAGATACGCAGTATTTT
TRBJ2-7 | TRBD1 | TRBV7-3 | . | CASSPGGQGLGEQYF | TGTGCCAGCAGCCCTGGGGGACAGGGCTTGGGGGAGCAGTACTTC
TRBJ1-6 | . | TRBV5-8 | . | CASSSAPGRRGNSPLHF | TGTGCCAGCAGCTCCGCGCCGGGAAGGAGGGGTAATTCACCCCTCCACTTT
TRBJ1-6 | . | TRBV9 | . | CASSVGADNSALHF | TGTGCCAGCAGCGTAGGGGCAGATAATTCGGCCCTCCACTTT
TRBJ1-1 | . | TRBV4-2 | once | CASSQSLGQSRDTEAFF | TGTGCCAGCAGCCAGTCTCTCGGACAGTCGAGGGACACTGAAGCTTTCTTT
TRBJ1-4 | TRBD1 | TRBV27 | . | CASSLSPGQGNPLNEKLFF | TGTGCCAGCAGTTTAAGTCCGGGACAGGGCAATCCTCTTAATGAAAAACTGTTTTTT
TRBJ2-7 | . | TRBV15 | few | CATSSVGRGGLRYEQYF | TGTGCCACCAGCAGCGTAGGCAGGGGCGGGCTCCGCTACGAGCAGTACTTC
TRBJ1-5 | TRBD1 | TRBV19 | . | CATAPGTVINQPQHF | TGTGCCACCGCCCCGGGGACAGTGATTAATCAGCCCCAGCATTTT
TRBJ2-3 | . | TRBV7-3 | . | CASSFLGAPTDTQYF | TGTGCCAGCAGCTTTCTGGGGGCCCCTACAGATACGCAGTATTTT
TRBJ2-3 | . | TRBV27 | once | CASSKGTAVTQYF | TGTGCCAGCAGTAAGGGGACTGCCGTTACGCAGTATTTT
TRBJ2-2 | . | TRBV19 | few | CASSIPGGYSTGELFF | TGTGCCAGTAGTATCCCAGGGGGGTACAGCACCGGGGAGCTGTTTTTT
TRBJ2-7 | TRBD1 | TRBV2 | . | CASSAGTGVGVYEQYF | TGTGCCAGCAGTGCAGGAACAGGGGTGGGCGTCTACGAGCAGTACTTC
TRBJ2-1 | TRBD2 | TRBV28 | . | CASSYGKLAGNYNEQFF | TGTGCCAGCAGTTACGGGAAACTAGCGGGGAACTACAATGAGCAGTTCTTC
TRBJ2-7 | . | TRBV7-9 | once | CASSLEPGLKAFEQYF | TGTGCCAGCAGCTTAGAACCGGGACTCAAGGCTTTCGAGCAGTACTTC
TRBJ2-7 | TRBD2 | TRBV5-4 | . | CASSLALASYEQYF | TGTGCCAGCAGCTTGGCACTAGCGAGCTACGAGCAGTACTTC
TRBJ1-6 | TRBD1 | TRBV27 | . | CASSTSGTGGTPLHF | TGTGCCAGCAGTACCTCCGGGACAGGGGGGACACCCCTCCACTTT
TRBJ1-1 | TRBD1 | TRBV6-5 | . | CASRRGLGNTEAFF | TGTGCCAGCAGGAGGGGGCTGGGGAACACTGAAGCTTTCTTT
TRBJ2-2 | TRBD1 | TRBV10-3 | . | CAISRQGDTGELFF | TGTGCCATCAGTCGACAGGGGGACACCGGGGAGCTGTTTTTT
TRBJ2-1 | TRBD2 | TRBV4-2 | . | CASSSSGGVASYNEQFF | TGTGCCAGCAGCTCAAGCGGGGGAGTGGCGTCCTACAATGAGCAGTTCTTC
TRBJ2-7 | TRBD1 | TRBV11-3 | . | CASSSHLGKDRSEAYEQYF | TGTGCCAGCAGCTCCCACCTCGGAAAGGACAGGAGTGAAGCCTACGAGCAGTACTTC
TRBJ2-3 | TRBD2 | TRBV11-3 | once | CASSSPTSGITDTQYF | TGTGCCAGCAGCTCCCCGACTAGCGGGATCACAGATACGCAGTATTTT
TRBJ2-7 | . | TRBV5-1 | . | CASSFRTSGISYEQYF | TGCGCCAGCAGCTTCCGAACTAGTGGCATCTCCTACGAGCAGTACTTC
TRBJ2-7 | TRBD2 | TRBV7-2 | few | CASRPGGLAFHEQYF | TGTGCCAGCAGGCCAGGGGGACTAGCTTTCCACGAGCAGTACTTC